The clone carrying this T cell receptor (beta chain) was detected ten times or more. Germline V gene sequence: CDR1 SGHVS, CDR2 FQNEAQ. Germline trimming cut 7 bases from V and 6 bases from J; bases unmatched to any gene: 6. CDR3 length: 15 amino acids. A primer matching the constant region was used to make TCR beta cDNA from approximately 0.55 ug of total RNA. Amplification in three nested multiplex PCR rounds with slightly modified ARM-PCR gave rise to TCR beta libraries. The first two PCR rounds, nine to ten cycles each, used TRBV1-TRBV30 forward primers and a C-beta reverse primer. TCRdb reprocessed the multiplex PCR reads with MiXCR, giving one entry per CDR3 protein. The sample has around 70,000 distinct CDR3 sequences, roughly three quarters seen once; the top ten hold about 30%. Investigators took RNA and DNA out together from about 20-30 mg of unsorted bulk tissue. The data originate from a study of tumor-infiltrating lymphocytes in primary liver carcinoma.

The receptor was isolated from a man in his forties or fifties with primary liver carcinoma and hepatitis B virus infection. Sequencing used liver tumor tissue from sampling region 4. Subset denoted: tumor region T4, right-lateral pole. The chain uses TRBV7-8 and TRBJ2-2; TRBD2 aligns across 12 bases. This CDR3 reads CASTRLAGEAGELFF. Written as DNA, the CDR3 is TGTGCCAGCACCCGACTAGCGGGAGAGGCCGGGGAGCTGTTTTTT.